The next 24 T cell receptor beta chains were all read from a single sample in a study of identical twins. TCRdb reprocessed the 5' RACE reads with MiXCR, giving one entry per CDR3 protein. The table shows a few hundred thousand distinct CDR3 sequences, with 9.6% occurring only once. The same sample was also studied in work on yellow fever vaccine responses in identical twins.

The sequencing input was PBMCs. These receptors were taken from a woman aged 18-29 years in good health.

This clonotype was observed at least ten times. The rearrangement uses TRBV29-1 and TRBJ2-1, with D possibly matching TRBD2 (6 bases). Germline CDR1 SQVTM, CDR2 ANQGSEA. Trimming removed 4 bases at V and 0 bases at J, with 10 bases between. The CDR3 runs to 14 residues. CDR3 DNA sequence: TGCAGCGTTGTGGAGGGGACCTCCTACAATGAGCAGTTCTTC. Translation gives CSVVEGTSYNEQFF.

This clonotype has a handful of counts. The CDR3 spells CASSTTSGLYPTDTQYF. CDR3 in DNA: TGTGCCAGCAGCACAACTAGCGGGCTCTACCCCACAGATACGCAGTATTTT. The chain has TRBV7-2 and TRBJ2-3; 9 bases fit TRBD2. Germline CDR1 and CDR2: SGHTA and FQGNSA. This CDR3 is built from 17 residues. V lost 5 bases and J lost 2; bases outside the gene matches: 11. Full variable domain (rest looked up from reference TRBV7-2 and TRBJ2-3): GAGVSQSPSNKVTEKGKDVELRCDPISGHTALYWYRQSLGQGLEFLIYFQGNSAPDKSGLPSDRFSAERTGGSVSTLTIQRTQQEDSAVYLCASSTTSGLYPTDTQYFGPGTRLTVL.

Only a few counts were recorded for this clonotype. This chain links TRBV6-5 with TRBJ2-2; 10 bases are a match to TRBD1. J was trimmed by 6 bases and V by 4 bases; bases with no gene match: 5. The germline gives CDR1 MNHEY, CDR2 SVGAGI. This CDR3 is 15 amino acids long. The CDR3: CASSSTGQGSGELFF. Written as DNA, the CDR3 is TGTGCCAGCAGTTCAACGGGACAGGGGTCCGGGGAGCTGTTTTTT.

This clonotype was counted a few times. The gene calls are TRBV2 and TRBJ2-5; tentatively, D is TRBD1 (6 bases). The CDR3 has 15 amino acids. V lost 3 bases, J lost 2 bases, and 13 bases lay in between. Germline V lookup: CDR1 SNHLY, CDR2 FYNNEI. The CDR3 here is CASSEYGTRQETQYF. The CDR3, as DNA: TGTGCCAGCAGTGAGTATGGGACACGACAAGAGACCCAGTACTTC.

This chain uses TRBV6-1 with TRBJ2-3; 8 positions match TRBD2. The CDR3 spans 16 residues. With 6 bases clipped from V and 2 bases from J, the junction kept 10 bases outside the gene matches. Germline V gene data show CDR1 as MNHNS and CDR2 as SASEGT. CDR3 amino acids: CASSTLTGGFTDTQYF. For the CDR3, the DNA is TGTGCCAGCAGCACTTTGACGGGGGGGTTCACAGATACGCAGTATTTT.

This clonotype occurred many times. DNA for the CDR3: TGCGCCAGCAGCCCATGGACAGGATCAGATACGCAGTATTTT. This gives the protein CASSPWTGSDTQYF. This chain joins TRBV5-1 and TRBJ2-3; TRBD1 matches at 7 bases. CDR1 SGHRS and CDR2 YFSETQ come from the germline V gene. The CDR3 is 14 residues long. V lost 4 bases and J lost 4; bases outside the gene matches: 6.

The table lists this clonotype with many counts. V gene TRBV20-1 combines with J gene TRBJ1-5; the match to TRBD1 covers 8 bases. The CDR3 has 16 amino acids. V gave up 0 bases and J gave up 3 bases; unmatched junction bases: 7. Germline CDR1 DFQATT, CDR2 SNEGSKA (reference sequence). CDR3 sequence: CSARDPHRGNNQPQHF. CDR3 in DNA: TGCAGTGCTAGAGATCCCCACAGGGGGAACAATCAGCCCCAGCATTTT.

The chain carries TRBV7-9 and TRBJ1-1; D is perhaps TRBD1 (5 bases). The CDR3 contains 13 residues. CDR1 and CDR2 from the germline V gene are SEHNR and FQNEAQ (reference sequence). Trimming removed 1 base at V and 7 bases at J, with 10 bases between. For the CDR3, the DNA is TGTGCCAGCAGCTTAGAGAATCAGGGTGAAGCTTTCTTT. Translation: CASSLENQGEAFF.

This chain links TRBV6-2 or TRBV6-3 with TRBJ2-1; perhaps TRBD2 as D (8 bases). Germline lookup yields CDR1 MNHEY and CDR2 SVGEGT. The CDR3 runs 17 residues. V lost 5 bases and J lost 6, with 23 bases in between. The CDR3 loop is CASSRGGGLAGVNEQFF. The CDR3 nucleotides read TGTGCCAGCAGTAGAGGGGGCGGCCTAGCGGGCGTCAATGAGCAGTTCTTC.

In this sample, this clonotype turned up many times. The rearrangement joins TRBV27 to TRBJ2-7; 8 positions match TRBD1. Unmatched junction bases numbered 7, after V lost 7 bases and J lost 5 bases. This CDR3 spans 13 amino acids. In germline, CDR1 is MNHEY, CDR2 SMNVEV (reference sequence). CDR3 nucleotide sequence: TGTGCCAGCAAAACAGGGGGAAACAACGAGCAGTACTTC. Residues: CASKTGGNNEQYF.

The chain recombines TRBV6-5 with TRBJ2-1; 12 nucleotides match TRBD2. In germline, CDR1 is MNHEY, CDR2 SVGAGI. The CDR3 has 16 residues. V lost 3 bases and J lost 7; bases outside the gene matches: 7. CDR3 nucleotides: TGTGCCAGCAGTTATTCGACTAGCGGGGGAAAGAATGAGCAGTTCTTC. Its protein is CASSYSTSGGKNEQFF.

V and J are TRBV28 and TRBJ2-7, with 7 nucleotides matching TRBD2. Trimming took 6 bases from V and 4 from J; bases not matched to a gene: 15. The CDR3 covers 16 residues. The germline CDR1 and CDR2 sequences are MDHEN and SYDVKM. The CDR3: CASSTALGAGIYEQYF. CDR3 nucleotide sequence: TGTGCCAGCAGCACCGCATTGGGAGCGGGAATTTACGAGCAGTACTTC.

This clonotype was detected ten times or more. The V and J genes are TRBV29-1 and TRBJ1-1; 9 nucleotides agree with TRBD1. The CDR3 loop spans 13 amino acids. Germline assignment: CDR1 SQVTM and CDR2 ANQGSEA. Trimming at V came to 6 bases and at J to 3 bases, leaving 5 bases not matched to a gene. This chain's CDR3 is CSVRGQGYTEAFF. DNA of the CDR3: TGCAGCGTACGCGGACAGGGGTACACTGAAGCTTTCTTT.

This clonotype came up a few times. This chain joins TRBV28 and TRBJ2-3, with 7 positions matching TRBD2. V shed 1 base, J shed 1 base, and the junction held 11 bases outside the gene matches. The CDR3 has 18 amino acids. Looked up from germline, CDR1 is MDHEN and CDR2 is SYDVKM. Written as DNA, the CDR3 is TGTGCCAGCAGTTTATTATCAGGACTAGGAGGGGGCACAGATACGCAGTATTTT. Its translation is CASSLLSGLGGGTDTQYF.

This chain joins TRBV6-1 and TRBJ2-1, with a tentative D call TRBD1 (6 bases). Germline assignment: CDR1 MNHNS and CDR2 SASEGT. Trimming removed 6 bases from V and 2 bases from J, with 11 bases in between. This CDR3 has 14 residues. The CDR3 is CASSPGQTYNEQFF. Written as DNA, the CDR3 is TGTGCCAGCAGCCCCGGACAGACCTACAATGAGCAGTTCTTC.

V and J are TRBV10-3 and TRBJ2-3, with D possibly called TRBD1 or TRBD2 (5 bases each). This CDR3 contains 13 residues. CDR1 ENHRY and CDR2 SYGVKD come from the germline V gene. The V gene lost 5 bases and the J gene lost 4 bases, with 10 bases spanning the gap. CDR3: CAISRDVPDTQYF. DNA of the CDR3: TGTGCCATCAGTAGGGACGTCCCAGATACGCAGTATTTT.

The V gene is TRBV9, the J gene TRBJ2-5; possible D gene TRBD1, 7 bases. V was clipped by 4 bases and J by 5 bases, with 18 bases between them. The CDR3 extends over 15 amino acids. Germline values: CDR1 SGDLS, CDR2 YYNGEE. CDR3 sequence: CASSSFQGGIETQYF. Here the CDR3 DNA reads TGTGCCAGCAGCTCTTTCCAGGGGGGAATCGAGACCCAGTACTTC.

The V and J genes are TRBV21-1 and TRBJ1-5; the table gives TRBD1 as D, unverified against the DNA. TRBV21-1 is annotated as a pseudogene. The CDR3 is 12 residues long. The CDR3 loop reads CASSLGAQPQHF. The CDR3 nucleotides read TGTGCCAGCAGTCTGGGCGCCCAGCCCCAGCATTTT.

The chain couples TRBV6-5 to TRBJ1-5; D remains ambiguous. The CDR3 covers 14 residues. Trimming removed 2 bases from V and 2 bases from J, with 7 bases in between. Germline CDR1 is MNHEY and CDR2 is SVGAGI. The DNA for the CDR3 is TGTGCCAGCAGTTACGCAAGTGGCAATCAGCCCCAGCATTTT. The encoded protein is CASSYASGNQPQHF.

Written as DNA, the CDR3 is TGCAGTGCTAGAGGGCTGGGCTCCTACGAGCAGTACTTC. Translated, it gives CSARGLGSYEQYF. The chain has TRBV20-1 and TRBJ2-7; D unresolved. The CDR3 is 13 amino acids. Germline lookup yields CDR1 DFQATT and CDR2 SNEGSKA (reference sequence). Trimming removed 1 base at V and 0 bases at J, with 7 bases between.

The CDR3 DNA follows: TGTGCCAGCAGCGGTGGGCGGGTCACAGATACGCAGTATTTT. It codes for CASSGGRVTDTQYF. V usage is TRBV11-2 and J usage is TRBJ2-3; tentative D call: TRBD2 (5 bases). The CDR3 has 14 amino acids. The germline V gene encodes CDR1 SGHAT and CDR2 FQNNGV. Trimming left V 5 bases short and J 2 bases short, with 11 bases between.

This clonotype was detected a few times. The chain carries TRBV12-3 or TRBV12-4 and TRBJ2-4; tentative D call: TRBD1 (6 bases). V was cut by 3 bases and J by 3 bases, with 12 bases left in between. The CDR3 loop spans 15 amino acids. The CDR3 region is CASSFRTENKNIQYF. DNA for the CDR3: TGTGCCAGCAGTTTTCGGACAGAGAACAAAAACATTCAGTACTTC.

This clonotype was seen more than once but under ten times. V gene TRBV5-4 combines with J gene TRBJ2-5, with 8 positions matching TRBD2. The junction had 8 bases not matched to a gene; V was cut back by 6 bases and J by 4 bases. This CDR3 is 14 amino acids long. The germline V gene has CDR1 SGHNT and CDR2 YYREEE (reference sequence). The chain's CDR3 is CASTPGRAGETQYF. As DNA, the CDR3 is TGTGCCAGCACCCCCGGGAGGGCCGGAGAGACCCAGTACTTC.

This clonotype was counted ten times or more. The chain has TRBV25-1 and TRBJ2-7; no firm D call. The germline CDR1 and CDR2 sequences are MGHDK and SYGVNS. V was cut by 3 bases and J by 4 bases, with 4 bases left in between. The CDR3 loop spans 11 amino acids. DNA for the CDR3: TGTGCCAGCAGTGATTATTACGAGCAGTACTTC. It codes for CASSDYYEQYF.